This is a list of T cell receptor beta chains from one sample in a study of T cell changes during pregnancy in multiple sclerosis. TCRdb's copy holds only in-frame clones and misses some; the assay was immunoSEQ multiplex PCR. The profile shows 32,000 or so clones, approximately 89% of them singletons. The source was CD8+ T cells from peripheral blood mononuclear cells, collected in the second trimester of pregnancy. The receptors were gathered from a female donor with multiple sclerosis, enrolled in a pregnancy study. CDR3s include the opening cysteine and the closing phenylalanine or tryptophan. A D gene is named only where the DNA matches it firmly. A row's size may be missing; if present it is once, few, many or a size class.

TRBJ2-5	-	TRBV6-5	-	CASSYYGGAGQETQYF	TGTGCCAGCAGTTACTATGGAGGGGCAGGACAAGAGACCCAGTACTTC
TRBJ2-1	-	TRBV6-1	TRBD2	CASSEQGSGGGEQFF	TGTGCCAGCAGTGAGCAGGGTAGCGGGGGGGGTGAGCAGTTCTTC
TRBJ2-1	-	TRBV6-5	-	CATSISSYNEQFF	TGTGCCACCTCTATAAGCTCCTACAATGAGCAGTTCTTC
TRBJ1-1	once	TRBV7-6	-	CASRPGVNTEAFF	TGTGCCAGCAGACCAGGGGTTAACACTGAAGCTTTCTTT
TRBJ2-3	-	TRBV27	-	CASSSEERRYTDTQYF	TGTGCCAGCAGTTCGGAGGAGCGGAGGTACACAGATACGCAGTATTTT
TRBJ2-7	-	TRBV5-6	TRBD1	CASSPRRQGKGYEQYF	TGTGCCAGCAGCCCCCGGCGACAGGGCAAGGGCTACGAGCAGTACTTC
TRBJ1-5	-	TRBV7-9	-	CASRPPGSNQPQHF	TGTGCCAGCAGGCCTCCCGGGAGCAATCAGCCCCAGCATTTT
TRBJ1-2	-	TRBV27	TRBD1	CASSSPGTGDNYGYTF	TGTGCCAGCAGTTCCCCTGGGACAGGTGACAACTATGGCTACACCTTC
TRBJ2-7	-	TRBV7-6	TRBD1	CASSYTLGQGKQYF	TGTGCCAGCAGCTACACCCTCGGACAGGGCAAGCAGTACTTC
TRBJ2-7	-	TRBV7-9	-	CASSSGRLREQYF	TGTGCCAGCAGCTCGGGGAGACTACGCGAGCAGTACTTC
TRBJ1-1	once	TRBV27	-	CASSLLAELPVAFF	TGTGCCAGCAGTTTATTAGCCGAACTTCCCGTGGCTTTCTTT
TRBJ1-2	-	TRBV27	-	CASSLSMRGTSGGYTF	TGTGCCAGCAGTTTATCGATGCGGGGGACCTCTGGTGGCTACACCTTC
TRBJ1-2	-	TRBV5-6	-	CASSLERGPYTF	TGTGCCAGCAGCTTGGAAAGGGGCCCCTACACCTTC
TRBJ1-1	-	TRBV19	-	CASSIGEGGATEAFF	TGTGCCAGTAGTATTGGCGAGGGAGGCGCCACTGAAGCTTTCTTT
TRBJ2-7	-	TRBV10-3	TRBD2	CAITSKLAGGEQYF	TGTGCCATCACCTCTAAACTAGCGGGAGGCGAGCAGTACTTC
TRBJ2-1	-	TRBV7-9	TRBD1	CASTETGANEQFF	TGTGCCAGCACCGAGACAGGGGCTAATGAGCAGTTCTTC
TRBJ1-4	-	TRBV6-4	-	CASRRTVRKLFF	TGTGCCAGCAGAAGGACAGTGCGAAAACTGTTTTTT
TRBJ2-7	-	TRBV5-1	-	CASSSVPHEQYF	TGCGCCAGCAGCTCAGTGCCCCACGAGCAGTACTTC
TRBJ2-3	-	TRBV9	TRBD2	CASSGGGGPQYF	TGTGCCAGCAGCGGGGGCGGGGGTCCGCAGTATTTT
TRBJ2-3	-	TRBV28	TRBD2	CANSLAGRADTQYF	TGTGCCAACTCTCTAGCGGGCCGCGCAGATACGCAGTATTTT
TRBJ2-1	-	TRBV27	-	CASSLGLSSYNEQFF	TGTGCCAGCAGTTTGGGACTCTCCTCCTACAATGAGCAGTTCTTC